The source of this TCR beta chain is a study of T cell changes during pregnancy in multiple sclerosis. Sequenced by immunoSEQ multiplex PCR; TCRdb stores in-frame clones only, minus some. The sample shows under 90,000 clones, roughly 92% of them seen only once. Per germline, CDR1 MGHRA and CDR2 YSYEKL. This CDR3 spans 15 amino acids. J gave up 5 bases and V 1 base, and 3 bases lay outside the gene matches. The receptor comes from a female donor in good health, enrolled as a control in a pregnancy study. The chain links TRBV4-1 to TRBJ2-3, with 10 bases identical to TRBD2. Sequencing used peripheral blood, obtained after pregnancy. CDR3 DNA: TGCGCCAGCAGCCAAGGTCCTAGCGGGAGAGATACGCAGTATTTT. This translates into CASSQGPSGRDTQYF.